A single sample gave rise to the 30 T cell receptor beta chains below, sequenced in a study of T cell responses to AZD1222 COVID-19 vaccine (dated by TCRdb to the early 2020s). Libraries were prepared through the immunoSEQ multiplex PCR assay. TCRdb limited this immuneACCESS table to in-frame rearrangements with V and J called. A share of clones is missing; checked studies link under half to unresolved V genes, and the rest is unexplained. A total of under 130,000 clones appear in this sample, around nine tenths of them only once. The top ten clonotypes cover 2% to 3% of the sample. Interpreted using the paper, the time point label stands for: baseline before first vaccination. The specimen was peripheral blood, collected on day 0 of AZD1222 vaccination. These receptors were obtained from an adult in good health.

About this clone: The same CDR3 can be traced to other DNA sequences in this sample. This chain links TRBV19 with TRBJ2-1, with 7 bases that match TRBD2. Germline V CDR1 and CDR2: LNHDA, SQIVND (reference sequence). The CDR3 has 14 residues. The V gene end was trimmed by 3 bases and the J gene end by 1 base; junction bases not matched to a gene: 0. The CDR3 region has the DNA TGTGCCAGTAGTATGGGGGGGTCCTACAATGAGCAGTTCTTC. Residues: CASSMGGSYNEQFF.

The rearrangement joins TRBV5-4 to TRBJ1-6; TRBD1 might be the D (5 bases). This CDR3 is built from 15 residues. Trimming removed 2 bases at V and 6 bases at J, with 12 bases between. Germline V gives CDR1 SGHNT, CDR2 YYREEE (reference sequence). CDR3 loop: CASSLGSGINSPLHF. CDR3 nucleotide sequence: TGTGCCAGCAGCTTAGGTTCAGGGATTAATTCACCCCTCCACTTT.

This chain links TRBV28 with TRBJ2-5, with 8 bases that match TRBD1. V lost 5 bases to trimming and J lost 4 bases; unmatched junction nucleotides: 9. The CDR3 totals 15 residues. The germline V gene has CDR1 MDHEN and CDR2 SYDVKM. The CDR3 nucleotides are TGTGCCAGCAGTGGACAGGGCGACGTAGGAGAGACCCAGTACTTC. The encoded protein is CASSGQGDVGETQYF. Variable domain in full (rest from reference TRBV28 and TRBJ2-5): DVKVTQSSRYLVKRTGEKVFLECVQDMDHENMFWYRQDPGLGLRLIYFSYDVKMKEKGDIPEGYSVSREKKERFSLILESASTNQTSMYLCASSGQGDVGETQYFGPGTRLLVL.

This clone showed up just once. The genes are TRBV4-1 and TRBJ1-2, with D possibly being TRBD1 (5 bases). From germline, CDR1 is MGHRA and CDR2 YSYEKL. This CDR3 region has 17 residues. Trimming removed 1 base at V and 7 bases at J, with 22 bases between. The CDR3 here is CASSQVGDPGLKAGYTF. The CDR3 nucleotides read TGCGCCAGCAGCCAAGTGGGGGATCCAGGACTCAAAGCTGGCTACACCTTC.

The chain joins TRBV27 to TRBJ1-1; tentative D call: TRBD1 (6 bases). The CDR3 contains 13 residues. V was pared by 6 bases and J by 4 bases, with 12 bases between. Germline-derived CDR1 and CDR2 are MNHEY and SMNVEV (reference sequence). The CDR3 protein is CASRDQGPTEAFF. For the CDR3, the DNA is TGTGCCAGCAGGGATCAGGGGCCCACTGAAGCTTTCTTT.

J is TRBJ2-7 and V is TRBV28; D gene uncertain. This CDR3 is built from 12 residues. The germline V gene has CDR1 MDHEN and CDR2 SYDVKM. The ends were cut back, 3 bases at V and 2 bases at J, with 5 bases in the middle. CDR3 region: CASSLDAYEQYF. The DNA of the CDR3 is TGTGCCAGCAGTTTGGATGCCTACGAGCAGTACTTC.

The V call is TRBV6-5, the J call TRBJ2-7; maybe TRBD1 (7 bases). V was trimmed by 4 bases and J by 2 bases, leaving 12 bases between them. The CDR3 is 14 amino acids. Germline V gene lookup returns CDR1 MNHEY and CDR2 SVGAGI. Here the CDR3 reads CASSWRGQTYEQYF. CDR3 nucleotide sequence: TGTGCCAGCAGTTGGAGGGGACAGACCTACGAGCAGTACTTC.

CDR3 DNA sequence: TGTGCCACCAGTGACTCGCACGAGACTAACTACGAGCAGTACTTC. It yields the protein CATSDSHETNYEQYF. V is TRBV24-1 and J is TRBJ2-7, with a possible D match to TRBD2 (5 bases). The CDR3 sequence is 15 residues long. Deletions cut 4 bases from V and 3 bases from J, with 15 bases between. The V gene's germline CDR1 is KGHDR and CDR2 SFDVKD.

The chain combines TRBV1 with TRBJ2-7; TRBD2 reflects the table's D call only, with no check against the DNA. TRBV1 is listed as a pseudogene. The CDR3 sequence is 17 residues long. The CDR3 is CTSSQRTGGNRSYEQYF. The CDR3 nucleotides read TGCACCAGCAGCCAACGGACCGGAGGTAATCGCTCCTACGAGCAGTACTTC.

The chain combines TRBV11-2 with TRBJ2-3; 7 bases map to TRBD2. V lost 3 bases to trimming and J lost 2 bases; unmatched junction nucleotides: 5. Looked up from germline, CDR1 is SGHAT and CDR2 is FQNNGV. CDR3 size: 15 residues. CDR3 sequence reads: CASSFPGLVTDTQYF. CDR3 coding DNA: TGTGCCAGCAGCTTCCCCGGACTAGTCACAGATACGCAGTATTTT. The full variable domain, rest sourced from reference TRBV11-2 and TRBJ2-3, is EAGVAQSPRYKIIEKRQSVAFWCNPISGHATLYWYQQILGQGPKLLIQFQNNGVVDDSQLPKDRFSAERLKGVDSTLKIQPAKLEDSAVYLCASSFPGLVTDTQYFGPGTRLTVL.

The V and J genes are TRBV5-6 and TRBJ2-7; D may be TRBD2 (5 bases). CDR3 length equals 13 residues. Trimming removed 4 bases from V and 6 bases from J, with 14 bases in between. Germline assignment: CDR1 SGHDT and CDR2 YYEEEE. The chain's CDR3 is CASSAGLPPEQYF. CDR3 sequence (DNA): TGTGCCAGCAGCGCAGGACTTCCCCCCGAGCAGTACTTC.

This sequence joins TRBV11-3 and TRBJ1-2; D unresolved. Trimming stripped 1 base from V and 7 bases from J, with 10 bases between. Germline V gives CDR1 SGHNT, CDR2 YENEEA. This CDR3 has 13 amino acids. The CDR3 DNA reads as TGTGCCAGCAGCTTAGGAAGGGATAGTGGCTACACCTTC. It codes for CASSLGRDSGYTF. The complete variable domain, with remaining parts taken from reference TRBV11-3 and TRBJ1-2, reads EAGVVQSPRYKIIEKKQPVAFWCNPISGHNTLYWYLQNLGQGPELLIRYENEEAVDDSQLPKDRFSAERLKGVDSTLKIQPAELGDSAVYLCASSLGRDSGYTFGSGTRLTVV.

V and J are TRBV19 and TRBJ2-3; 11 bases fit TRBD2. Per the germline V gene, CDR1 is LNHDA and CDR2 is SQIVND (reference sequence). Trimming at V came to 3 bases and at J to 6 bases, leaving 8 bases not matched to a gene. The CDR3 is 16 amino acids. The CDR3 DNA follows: TGTGCCAGTAGTATTCAGGCTAGCGGGGGGCAGGATACGCAGTATTTT. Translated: CASSIQASGGQDTQYF. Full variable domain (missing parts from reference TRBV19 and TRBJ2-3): DGGITQSPKYLFRKEGQNVTLSCEQNLNHDAMYWYRQDPGQGLRLIYYSQIVNDFQKGDIAEGYSVSREKKESFPLTVTSAQKNPTAFYLCASSIQASGGQDTQYFGPGTRLTVL.

The CDR3 region is CASSFSGPNEKLFF. CDR3 DNA sequence: TGCGCCAGCAGCTTCTCAGGGCCAAATGAAAAACTGTTTTTT. V and J are TRBV5-1 and TRBJ1-4; maybe TRBD1 (5 bases). Trimming cost V 2 bases and J 5 bases, with 10 bases left between them. The CDR3 loop spans 14 amino acids. Germline CDR1 and CDR2: SGHRS and YFSETQ.

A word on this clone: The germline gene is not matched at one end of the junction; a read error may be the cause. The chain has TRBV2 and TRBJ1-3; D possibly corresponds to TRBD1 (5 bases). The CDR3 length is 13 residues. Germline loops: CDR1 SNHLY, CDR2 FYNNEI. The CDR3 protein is CASSEAQGFRANF. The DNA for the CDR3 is TGTGCCAGCAGTGAAGCCCAGGGCTTCCGTGCGAATTTT.

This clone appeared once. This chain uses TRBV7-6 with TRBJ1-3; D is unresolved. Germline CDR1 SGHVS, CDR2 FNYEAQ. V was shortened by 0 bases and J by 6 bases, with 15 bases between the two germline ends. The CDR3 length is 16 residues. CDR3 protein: CASSLASGGILNTIYF. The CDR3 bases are TGTGCCAGCAGCTTAGCTTCCGGCGGAATTCTAAACACCATATATTTT. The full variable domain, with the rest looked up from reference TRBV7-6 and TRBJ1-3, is GAGVSQSPRYKVTKRGQDVALRCDPISGHVSLYWYRQALGQGPEFLTYFNYEAQQDKSGLPNDRFSAERPEGSISTLTIQRTEQRDSAMYRCASSLASGGILNTIYFGEGSWLTVV.

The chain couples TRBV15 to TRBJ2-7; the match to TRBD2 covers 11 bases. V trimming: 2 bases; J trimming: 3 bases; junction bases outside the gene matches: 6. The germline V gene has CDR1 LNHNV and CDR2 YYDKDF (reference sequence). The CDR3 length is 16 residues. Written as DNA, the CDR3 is TGTGCCACCAGCAGACTCCTGACTAGCGGGGTCTACGAGCAGTACTTC. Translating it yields CATSRLLTSGVYEQYF.

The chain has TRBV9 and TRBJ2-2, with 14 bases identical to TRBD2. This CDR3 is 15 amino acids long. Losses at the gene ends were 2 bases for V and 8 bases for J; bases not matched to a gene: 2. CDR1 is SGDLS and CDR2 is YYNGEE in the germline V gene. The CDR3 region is CASSVTSGRVGELFF. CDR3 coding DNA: TGTGCCAGCAGCGTGACTAGCGGGAGGGTTGGGGAGCTGTTTTTT.

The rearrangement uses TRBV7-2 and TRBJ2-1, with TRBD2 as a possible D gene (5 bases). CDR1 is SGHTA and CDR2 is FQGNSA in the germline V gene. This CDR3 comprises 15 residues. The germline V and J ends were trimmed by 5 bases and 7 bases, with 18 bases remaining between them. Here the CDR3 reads CASSKELGPINEQFF. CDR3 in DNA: TGTGCCAGCAGCAAAGAACTAGGGCCGATTAATGAGCAGTTCTTC.

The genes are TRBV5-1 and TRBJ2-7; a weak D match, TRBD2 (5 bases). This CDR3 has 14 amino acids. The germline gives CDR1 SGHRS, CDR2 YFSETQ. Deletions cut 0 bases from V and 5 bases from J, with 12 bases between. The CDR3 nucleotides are TGCGCCAGCAGCTTGGAGGGTTCCGGGGACGAGCAGTACTTC. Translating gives CASSLEGSGDEQYF.

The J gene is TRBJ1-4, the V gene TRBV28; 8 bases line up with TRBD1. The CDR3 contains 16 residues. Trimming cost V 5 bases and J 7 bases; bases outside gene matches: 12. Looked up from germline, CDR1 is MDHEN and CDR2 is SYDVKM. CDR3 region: CASSPPDRASGEKLFF. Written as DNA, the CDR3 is TGTGCCAGCAGTCCTCCGGACAGGGCAAGCGGTGAAAAACTGTTTTTT.

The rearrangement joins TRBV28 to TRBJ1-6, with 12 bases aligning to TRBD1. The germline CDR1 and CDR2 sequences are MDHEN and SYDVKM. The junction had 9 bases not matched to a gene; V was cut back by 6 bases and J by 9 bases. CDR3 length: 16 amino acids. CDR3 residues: CASSQRGQGAGSPLHF. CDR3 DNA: TGTGCCAGCAGCCAGAGGGGACAGGGGGCAGGTTCACCCCTCCACTTT.

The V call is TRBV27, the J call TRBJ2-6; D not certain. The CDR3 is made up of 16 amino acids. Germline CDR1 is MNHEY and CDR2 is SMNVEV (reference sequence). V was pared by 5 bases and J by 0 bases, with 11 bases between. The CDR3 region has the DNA TGTGCCAGCAGTCTAACCCGGAGCTCTGGGGCCAACGTCCTGACTTTC. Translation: CASSLTRSSGANVLTF.

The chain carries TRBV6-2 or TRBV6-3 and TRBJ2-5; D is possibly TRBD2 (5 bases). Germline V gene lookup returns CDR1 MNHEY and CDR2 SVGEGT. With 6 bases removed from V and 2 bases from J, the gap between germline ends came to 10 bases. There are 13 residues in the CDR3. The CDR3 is CASSGRGQETQYF. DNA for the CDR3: TGTGCCAGCAGCGGACGGGGACAAGAGACCCAGTACTTC.

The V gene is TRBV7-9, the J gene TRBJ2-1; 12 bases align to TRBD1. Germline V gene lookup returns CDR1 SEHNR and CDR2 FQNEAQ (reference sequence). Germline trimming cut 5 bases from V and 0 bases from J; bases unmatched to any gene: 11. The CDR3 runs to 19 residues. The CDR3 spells CASSQRPGTGGFSYNEQFF. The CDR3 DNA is TGTGCCAGCAGCCAGAGACCCGGGACAGGGGGCTTCTCCTACAATGAGCAGTTCTTC. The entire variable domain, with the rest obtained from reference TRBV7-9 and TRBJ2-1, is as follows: DTGVSQNPRHKITKRGQNVTFRCDPISEHNRLYWYRQTLGQGPEFLTYFQNEAQLEKSRLLSDRFSAERPKGSFSTLEIQRTEQGDSAMYLCASSQRPGTGGFSYNEQFFGPGTRLTVL.

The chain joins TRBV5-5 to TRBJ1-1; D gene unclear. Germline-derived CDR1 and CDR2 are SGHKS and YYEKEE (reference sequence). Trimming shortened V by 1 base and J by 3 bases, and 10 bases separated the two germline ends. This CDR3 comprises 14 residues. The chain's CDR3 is CASSLFAEDTEAFF. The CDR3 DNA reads TGTGCCAGCAGCTTGTTCGCTGAAGACACTGAAGCTTTCTTT. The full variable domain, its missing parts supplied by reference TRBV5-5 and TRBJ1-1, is DAGVTQSPTHLIKTRGQQVTLRCSPISGHKSVSWYQQVLGQGPQFIFQYYEKEERGRGNFPDRFSARQFPNYSSELNVNALLLGDSALYLCASSLFAEDTEAFFGQGTRLTVV.

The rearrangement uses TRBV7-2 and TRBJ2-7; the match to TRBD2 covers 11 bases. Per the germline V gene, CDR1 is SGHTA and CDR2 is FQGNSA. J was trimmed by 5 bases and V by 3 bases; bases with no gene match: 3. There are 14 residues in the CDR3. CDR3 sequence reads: CASSLTSGNHEQYF. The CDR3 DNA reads TGTGCCAGCAGCTTGACTAGCGGGAACCACGAGCAGTACTTC.

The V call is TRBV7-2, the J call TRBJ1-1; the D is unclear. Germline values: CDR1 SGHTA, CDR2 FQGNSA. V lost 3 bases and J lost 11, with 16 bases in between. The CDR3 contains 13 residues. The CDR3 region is CASSFSRGQAAFF. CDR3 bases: TGTGCCAGCAGCTTTTCCCGGGGTCAGGCCGCTTTCTTT.

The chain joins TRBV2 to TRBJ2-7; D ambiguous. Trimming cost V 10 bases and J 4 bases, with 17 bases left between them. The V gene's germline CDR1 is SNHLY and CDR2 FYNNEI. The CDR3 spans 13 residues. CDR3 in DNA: TGTGCCACCTTAATGGGTCCTAAATACGAGCAGTACTTC. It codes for CATLMGPKYEQYF.

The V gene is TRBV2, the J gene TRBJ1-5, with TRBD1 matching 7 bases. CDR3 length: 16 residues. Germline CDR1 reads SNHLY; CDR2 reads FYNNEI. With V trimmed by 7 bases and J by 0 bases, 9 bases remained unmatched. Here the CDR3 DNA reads TGTGCCAGCAACCGGGACAGACAACTTAGCAATCAGCCCCAGCATTTT. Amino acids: CASNRDRQLSNQPQHF.